The 9 T cell receptor beta chains listed next were all sequenced from one sample in a study of blood T cell repertoires in COVID-19. The protocol was immunoSEQ multiplex PCR, while the TCRdb copy is restricted to in-frame clones and leaves out a portion. The sample consists of some 21,000 clones, approximately 83% of them appearing once. The material sequenced was peripheral blood. Source of these receptors: a human donor in a cohort sampled during active COVID-19.

The rearrangement links TRBV19 to TRBJ1-1, with 11 bases matching TRBD1. The trim removed 3 bases at V and 7 bases at J, leaving 4 bases unmatched. Germline loops: CDR1 LNHDA, CDR2 SQIVND (reference sequence). CDR3 length: 14 residues. The CDR3 DNA is TGTGCCAGTAGTATTGGACAGGGGGCTTTTGAAGCTTTCTTT. Encoded protein: CASSIGQGAFEAFF.

V gene TRBV20-1 combines with J gene TRBJ1-2, with D unresolved. Germline-derived CDR1 and CDR2 are DFQATT and SNEGSKA (reference sequence). There are 9 residues in the CDR3. The ends were cut back, 5 bases at V and 13 bases at J, with 11 bases in the middle. The CDR3, as DNA: TGCAGTGCTGGCCGGGAGGGCACCTTC. Protein product: CSAGREGTF.

Only one count was recorded for this clone. This sequence joins TRBV5-4 and TRBJ2-5; D possibly corresponds to TRBD2 (5 bases). Germline CDR1 and CDR2: SGHNT and YYREEE (reference sequence). The V and J ends lost 0 bases and 2 bases respectively, with 8 bases between them. The CDR3 is 14 residues long. CDR3 DNA sequence: TGTGCCAGCAGCTTGGCGGACTCTCAAGAGACCCAGTACTTC. It specifies CASSLADSQETQYF.

The rearrangement joins TRBV5-1 to TRBJ1-1; 7 bases fit TRBD1. The germline V gene encodes CDR1 SGHRS and CDR2 YFSETQ. The V gene end was trimmed by 3 bases and the J gene end by 1 base; junction bases not matched to a gene: 3. This CDR3 has 14 amino acids. As DNA, the CDR3 is TGCGCCAGCAGCTCGGGACAGCCGAACACTGAAGCTTTCTTT. Its protein is CASSSGQPNTEAFF. Full variable domain (remainder filled in from reference TRBV5-1 and TRBJ1-1): KAGVTQTPRYLIKTRGQQVTLSCSPISGHRSVSWYQQTPGQGLQFLFEYFSETQRNKGNFPGRFSGRQFSNSRSEMNVSTLELGDSALYLCASSSGQPNTEAFFGQGTRLTVV.

The J gene is TRBJ2-4, the V gene TRBV7-9, with D perhaps matching TRBD2 (5 bases). CDR1 SEHNR and CDR2 FQNEAQ come from the germline V gene (reference sequence). With 1 base removed from V and 1 base from J, the gap between germline ends came to 8 bases. CDR3 size: 15 residues. Written as DNA, the CDR3 is TGTGCCAGCAGCTTAGTTTCGGGGGCCAAAAACATTCAGTACTTC. It is translated as CASSLVSGAKNIQYF. The entire variable domain, with the rest obtained from reference TRBV7-9 and TRBJ2-4, is as follows: DTGVSQNPRHKITKRGQNVTFRCDPISEHNRLYWYRQTLGQGPEFLTYFQNEAQLEKSRLLSDRFSAERPKGSFSTLEIQRTEQGDSAMYLCASSLVSGAKNIQYFGAGTRLSVL.

This chain joins TRBV5-1 and TRBJ1-2; TRBD1 aligns across 7 bases. With V trimmed by 6 bases and J by 0 bases, 11 bases remained unmatched. CDR1 is SGHRS and CDR2 is YFSETQ in the germline V gene. This CDR3 contains 16 residues. The CDR3 region is CASKLSTGVANYGYTF. The CDR3 bases are TGCGCCAGCAAATTAAGTACAGGGGTTGCTAACTATGGCTACACCTTC.

The chain is built from TRBV6-5 and TRBJ1-1; D might be TRBD1 (5 bases). The V gene lost 8 bases and the J gene lost 8 bases, with 18 bases spanning the gap. Germline V gene sequence: CDR1 MNHEY, CDR2 SVGAGI. The CDR3 has 13 residues. CDR3 bases: TGTGCCAGCGAGGACACATTCGCGTTGGAAGCTTTCTTT. This translates into CASEDTFALEAFF.

This chain joins TRBV24-1 and TRBJ2-2; D is ambiguous. Germline V gives CDR1 KGHDR, CDR2 SFDVKD. CDR3 length equals 13 residues. V was clipped by 9 bases and J by 8 bases, with 15 bases between them. The CDR3 loop reads CATPLPTKGELFF. CDR3 sequence (DNA): TGTGCCACCCCCCTCCCCACAAAAGGGGAGCTGTTTTTT.

The CDR3 nucleotides are TGTGCCAGCTCACTAAACCGGAGGGTTATATCTCCGATGGGCGATGGCTACACCTTC. Translated, it gives CASSLNRRVISPMGDGYTF. J is TRBJ1-2 and V is TRBV18; D is undetermined. Germline CDR1 and CDR2: KGHSH and LQKENI. Deletions cut 4 bases from V and 6 bases from J, with 30 bases between. This CDR3 is built from 19 residues. The full variable domain, in which reference TRBV18 and TRBJ1-2 provide the parts outside the CDR3, is NAGVMQNPRHLVRRRGQEARLRCSPMKGHSHVYWYRQLPEEGLKFMVYLQKENIIDESGMPKERFSAEFPKEGPSILRIQQVVRGDSAAYFCASSLNRRVISPMGDGYTFGSGTRLTVV.